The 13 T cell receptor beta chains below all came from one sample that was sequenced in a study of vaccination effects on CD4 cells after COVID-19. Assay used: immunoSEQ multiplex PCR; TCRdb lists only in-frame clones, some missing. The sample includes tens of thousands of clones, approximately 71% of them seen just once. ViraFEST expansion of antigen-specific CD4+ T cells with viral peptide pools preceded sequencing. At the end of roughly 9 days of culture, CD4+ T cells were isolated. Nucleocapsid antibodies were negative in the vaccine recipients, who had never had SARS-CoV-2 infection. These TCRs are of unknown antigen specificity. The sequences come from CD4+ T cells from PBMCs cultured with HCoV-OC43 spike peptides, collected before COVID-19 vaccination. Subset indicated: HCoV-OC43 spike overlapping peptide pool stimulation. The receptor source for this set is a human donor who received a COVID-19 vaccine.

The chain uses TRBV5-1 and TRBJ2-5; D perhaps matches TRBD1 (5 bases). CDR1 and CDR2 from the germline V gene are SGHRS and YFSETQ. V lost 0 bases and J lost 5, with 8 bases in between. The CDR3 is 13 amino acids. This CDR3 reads CASSLVSGETQYF. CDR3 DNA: TGCGCCAGCAGCTTGGTTTCAGGGGAGACCCAGTACTTC. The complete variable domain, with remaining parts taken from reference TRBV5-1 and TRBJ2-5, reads KAGVTQTPRYLIKTRGQQVTLSCSPISGHRSVSWYQQTPGQGLQFLFEYFSETQRNKGNFPGRFSGRQFSNSRSEMNVSTLELGDSALYLCASSLVSGETQYFGPGTRLLVL.

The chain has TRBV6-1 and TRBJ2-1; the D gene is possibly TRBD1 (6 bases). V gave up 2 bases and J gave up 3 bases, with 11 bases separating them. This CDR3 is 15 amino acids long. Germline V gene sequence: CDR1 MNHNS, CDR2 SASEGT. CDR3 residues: CASSEYRDNYNEQFF. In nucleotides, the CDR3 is TGTGCCAGCAGTGAATATAGGGACAACTACAATGAGCAGTTCTTC.

The CDR3 region is CASSLMPNYEQYV. The CDR3 DNA follows: TGTGCCAGCAGCTTAATGCCTAACTACGAGCAGTACGTC. The chain is built from TRBV7-2 and TRBJ2-7; D remains ambiguous. This CDR3 is 13 amino acids long. Per the germline V gene, CDR1 is SGHTA and CDR2 is FQGNSA. V lost 2 bases and J lost 3, with 8 bases in between.

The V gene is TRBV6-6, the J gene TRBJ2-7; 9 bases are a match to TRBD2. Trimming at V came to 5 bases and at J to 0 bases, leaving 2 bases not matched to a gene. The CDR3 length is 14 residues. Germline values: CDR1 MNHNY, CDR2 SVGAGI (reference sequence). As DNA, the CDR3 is TGTGCCAGCAGTCTAGCGGGGAGCTCCTACGAGCAGTACGTC. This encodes CASSLAGSSYEQYV.

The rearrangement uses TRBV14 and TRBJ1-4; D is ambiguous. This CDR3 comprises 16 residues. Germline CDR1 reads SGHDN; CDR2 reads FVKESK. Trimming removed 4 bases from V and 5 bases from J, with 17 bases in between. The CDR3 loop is CASSLGNRARNEKLFF. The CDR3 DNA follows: TGTGCCAGCAGCCTGGGAAACCGGGCCCGAAATGAAAAACTGTTTTTT.

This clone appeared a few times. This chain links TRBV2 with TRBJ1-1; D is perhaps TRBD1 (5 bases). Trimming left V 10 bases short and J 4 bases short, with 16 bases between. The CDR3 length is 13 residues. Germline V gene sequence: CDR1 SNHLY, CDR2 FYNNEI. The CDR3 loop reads CATRGETGTEAFF. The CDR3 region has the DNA TGTGCCACTCGGGGGGAGACGGGCACTGAAGCTTTCTTT.

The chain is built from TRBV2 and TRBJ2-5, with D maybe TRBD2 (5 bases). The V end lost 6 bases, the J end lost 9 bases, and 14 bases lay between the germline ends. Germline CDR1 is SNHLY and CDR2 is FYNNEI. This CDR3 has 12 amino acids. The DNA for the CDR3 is TGTGCCAGCAGGAAGGACCTCGGGGCCCAGTACTTC. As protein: CASRKDLGAQYF.

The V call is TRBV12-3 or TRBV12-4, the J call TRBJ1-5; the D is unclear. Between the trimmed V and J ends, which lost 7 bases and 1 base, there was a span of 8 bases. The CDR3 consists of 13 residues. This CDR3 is CASTPSSNQPQHF. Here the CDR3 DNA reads TGTGCCAGCACCCCCAGCAGCAATCAGCCCCAGCATTTT.

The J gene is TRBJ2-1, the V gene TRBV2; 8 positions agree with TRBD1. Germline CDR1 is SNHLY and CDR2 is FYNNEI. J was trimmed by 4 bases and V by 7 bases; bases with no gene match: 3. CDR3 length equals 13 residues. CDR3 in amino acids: CASTYRGYNEQFF. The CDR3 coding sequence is TGTGCCAGCACCTACAGGGGGTACAATGAGCAGTTCTTC.

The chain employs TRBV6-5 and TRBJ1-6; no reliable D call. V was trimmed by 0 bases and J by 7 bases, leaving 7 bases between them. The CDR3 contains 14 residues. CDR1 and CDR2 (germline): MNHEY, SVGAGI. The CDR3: CASSYSMGNSPLHF. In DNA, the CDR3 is TGTGCCAGCAGTTACTCGATGGGGAATTCACCCCTCCACTTT.

The CDR3: CASSFSNQETQYF. The CDR3, as DNA: TGCGCCAGCAGCTTTTCTAACCAAGAGACCCAGTACTTC. The V and J genes are TRBV5-1 and TRBJ2-5; no firm D call. This CDR3 comprises 13 residues. Per germline, CDR1 SGHRS and CDR2 YFSETQ. Trimming took off 2 bases at V and 0 bases at J, with 5 bases between the two ends.

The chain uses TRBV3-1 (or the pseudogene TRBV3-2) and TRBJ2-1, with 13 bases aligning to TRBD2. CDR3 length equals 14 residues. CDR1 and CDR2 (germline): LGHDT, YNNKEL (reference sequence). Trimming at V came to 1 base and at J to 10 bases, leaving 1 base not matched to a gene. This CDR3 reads CASSQGTSGGEQFF. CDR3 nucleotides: TGTGCCAGCAGCCAAGGGACTAGCGGGGGCGAGCAGTTCTTC.

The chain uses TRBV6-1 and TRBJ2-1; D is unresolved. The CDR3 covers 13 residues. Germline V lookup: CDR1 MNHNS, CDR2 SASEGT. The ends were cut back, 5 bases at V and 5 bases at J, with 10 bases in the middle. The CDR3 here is CASSSRTHNEQFF. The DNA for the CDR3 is TGTGCCAGCAGTTCCCGGACGCACAATGAGCAGTTCTTC.